This T cell receptor beta chain stems from a study of T cell responses to AZD1222 COVID-19 vaccine. A remark on this clone: Its cognate antigen is unknown.

V was clipped by 8 bases and J by 0 bases, with 10 bases between them. CDR3 length equals 14 residues. CDR1 MNHEY and CDR2 SVGAGI come from the germline V gene. The repertoire was sequenced with immunoSEQ multiplex PCR; TCRdb's copy has only in-frame clones and lacks some. Of fewer than 120,000 clones in the sample, 70% to 90% were seen once. Study-wide results and caveats: There were mostly white British donors and more females than males, and clonal diversity was possibly underestimated. Compared with day 0, the breadth and depth of the Spike-specific TCR repertoire rose significantly after two doses of AZD1222.

The chain recombines TRBV6-5 with TRBJ1-4; D is uncertain. This sequence originates from an adult who received the AZD1222 COVID-19 vaccine. Sequencing was performed on peripheral blood, taken 28 days after the second AZD1222 dose. CDR3 DNA: TGTGCCAGCCTCCCGATTGCAACTAATGAAAAACTGTTTTTT. This translates into CASLPIATNEKLFF.